Each of the 14 T cell receptor beta chains below was sequenced from the same sample in a study of blood T cell repertoires in COVID-19. Sequenced by immunoSEQ multiplex PCR; TCRdb stores in-frame clones only, minus some. The data contain 84,000 or so clones, 80% of them singletons. Sequencing input: peripheral blood. The receptor source for this set is a woman aged 40 to 50 with active or convalescent COVID-19.

The chain recombines TRBV30 with TRBJ1-1, with a tentative D call TRBD1 (6 bases). Germline V lookup: CDR1 GTSNPN, CDR2 SVGIG (reference sequence). The CDR3 extends over 11 amino acids. Trimming cost V 0 bases and J 11 bases, with 10 bases left between them. The CDR3 here is CAWSVTGLAFF. The CDR3 DNA sequence: TGTGCCTGGAGTGTAACAGGGTTGGCTTTCTTT.

The V and J genes are TRBV28 and TRBJ2-7, with 12 bases identical to TRBD1. V lost 5 bases to trimming and J lost 5 bases; unmatched junction nucleotides: 7. Germline V CDR1 and CDR2: MDHEN, SYDVKM. The CDR3 has 15 amino acids. This chain's CDR3 is CASSPSGTGGNEQYF. CDR3 DNA: TGTGCCAGCAGTCCCTCCGGGACAGGGGGCAACGAGCAGTACTTC.

The chain carries TRBV18 and TRBJ2-5; TRBD1 matches at 10 bases. Germline CDR1 and CDR2: KGHSH and LQKENI. This CDR3 contains 15 residues. The V segment lost 6 bases and the J segment 4 bases; nucleotides outside the gene matches: 8. CDR3 loop: CASSFFDRGLETQYF. In DNA, the CDR3 is TGTGCCAGCTCGTTTTTTGACAGGGGGCTAGAGACCCAGTACTTC.

The chain uses TRBV14 and TRBJ1-4; D perhaps matches TRBD1 (5 bases). The V and J ends lost 6 bases and 4 bases respectively, with 15 bases between them. Germline CDR1 and CDR2: SGHDN and FVKESK. This CDR3 is 15 amino acids long. The CDR3: CASSPPGGVNEKLFF. CDR3 nucleotides: TGTGCCAGCAGTCCCCCCGGGGGGGTTAATGAAAAACTGTTTTTT. The full variable domain, in which reference TRBV14 and TRBJ1-4 provide the parts outside the CDR3, is EAGVTQFPSHSVIEKGQTVTLRCDPISGHDNLYWYRRVMGKEIKFLLHFVKESKQDESGMPNNRFLAERTGGTYSTLKVQPAELEDSGVYFCASSPPGGVNEKLFFGSGTQLSVL.

The genes are TRBV18 and TRBJ2-5; D is perhaps TRBD2 (6 bases). V shed 3 bases and J shed 4 bases, with 9 bases lying between them. This CDR3 region has 13 residues. Germline assignment: CDR1 KGHSH and CDR2 LQKENI. The CDR3 bases are TGTGCCAGCTCACCGGCGGGGACAGAGACCCAGTACTTC. It codes for CASSPAGTETQYF.

The chain recombines TRBV25-1 with TRBJ1-1; D remains ambiguous. Germline CDR1 reads MGHDK; CDR2 reads SYGVNS. V gave up 3 bases and J gave up 5 bases, with 7 bases separating them. The CDR3 spans 12 residues. The CDR3 protein is CASSDARTEAFF. CDR3 nucleotides: TGTGCCAGCAGTGACGCGAGGACTGAAGCTTTCTTT.

This chain joins TRBV5-1 and TRBJ2-2; 7 positions match TRBD1. CDR3 length: 15 residues. V dropped 4 bases and J dropped 6; count of bases not matched to a gene: 9. Germline V gene data show CDR1 as SGHRS and CDR2 as YFSETQ. CDR3 sequence: CASSQNPTGAGELFF. The CDR3 region has the DNA TGCGCCAGCAGCCAAAACCCAACAGGGGCCGGGGAGCTGTTTTTT.

V is TRBV18 and J is TRBJ2-3; TRBD2 agrees at 11 bases. Trimming removed 5 bases from V and 6 bases from J; junction bases left unmatched: 7. The germline CDR1 and CDR2 sequences are KGHSH and LQKENI. The CDR3 is made up of 15 amino acids. The DNA of the CDR3 is TGTGCCAGCTCAGCGGGACTAGCGGACACTGATACGCAGTATTTT. Translating it yields CASSAGLADTDTQYF.

This clone was recorded at least ten times. The chain uses TRBV19 and TRBJ2-6; TRBD2 might be the D (5 bases). Trimming shortened V by 4 bases and J by 2 bases, and 6 bases separated the two germline ends. Germline assignment: CDR1 LNHDA and CDR2 SQIVND (reference sequence). The CDR3 is 14 residues long. The CDR3 here is CASSRGAGANVLTF. The DNA of the CDR3 is TGTGCCAGTAGTAGGGGAGCTGGGGCCAACGTCCTGACTTTC.

The chain couples TRBV7-2 to TRBJ2-3, with D hard to call. This CDR3 contains 14 residues. Germline V gene data show CDR1 as SGHTA and CDR2 as FQGNSA. Between the trimmed V and J ends, which lost 2 bases and 2 bases, there was a span of 8 bases. The DNA of the CDR3 is TGTGCCAGCAGCTTATTCCTTTACACAGATACGCAGTATTTT. It translates to CASSLFLYTDTQYF.

This chain uses TRBV6-2 or TRBV6-3 with TRBJ2-3, with D possibly being TRBD1 (5 bases). This CDR3 contains 15 residues. V lost 2 bases, J lost 2 bases, and 11 bases lay in between. CDR1 and CDR2 (germline): MNHEY, SVGEGT. The CDR3 reads CASSYRQLVTDTQYF. For the CDR3, the DNA is TGTGCCAGCAGTTACAGACAGTTAGTCACAGATACGCAGTATTTT.

The chain employs TRBV5-4 and TRBJ1-2; perhaps TRBD1 as D (6 bases). Trimming left V 7 bases short and J 5 bases short, with 18 bases between. CDR1 and CDR2 from the germline V gene are SGHNT and YYREEE (reference sequence). The CDR3 extends over 14 amino acids. This CDR3 is CASRFGGAGYGYTF. For the CDR3, the DNA is TGTGCCAGCCGATTCGGGGGGGCCGGGTATGGCTACACCTTC.

V usage is TRBV19 and J usage is TRBJ1-5; 7 bases agree with TRBD1. This CDR3 contains 13 residues. The J segment lost 4 bases and the V segment lost 3 bases, leaving 0 bases of the junction unmatched. The germline V gene encodes CDR1 LNHDA and CDR2 SQIVND (reference sequence). CDR3 nucleotides: TGTGCCAGTAGTATGACAGGGAATCAGCCCCAGCATTTT. The encoded protein is CASSMTGNQPQHF.

V and J are TRBV19 and TRBJ2-1; 10 nucleotides align to TRBD1. The V gene's germline CDR1 is LNHDA and CDR2 SQIVND (reference sequence). Trimming took 1 base from V and 12 from J; bases not matched to a gene: 15. The CDR3 is 17 residues long. The CDR3 here is CASSIASGGTGARRQFF. The CDR3 region has the DNA TGTGCCAGTAGTATAGCCTCGGGGGGGACAGGGGCTCGGCGGCAGTTCTTC.